These 29 T cell receptor beta chains came from one sample sequenced in a study of CD8 T cells in ankylosing spondylitis. These receptors have no known antigen. Study conclusions and caveats: About 8 highly homologous variants formed a TCR beta motif that appeared characteristic of ankylosing spondylitis blood.

TCRdb re-called the 5' RACE reads through MiXCR, storing one row per CDR3 protein. The sample holds 700,000 or so distinct CDR3 sequences; around 19% are singletons and the top ten take around 20%. Sequenced sample: blood, either unsorted or a sorted T cell fraction (not recorded which). The receptors stem from a male donor with ankylosing spondylitis.

The table lists this clonotype with a few counts. This rearrangement joins TRBV5-1 to TRBJ1-6; unclear D gene. Trimming removed 3 bases from V and 7 bases from J, with 17 bases in between. CDR3 size: 16 residues. CDR1 is SGHRS and CDR2 is YFSETQ in the germline V gene. The CDR3 reads CASSYGRKGGNSPLHF. The DNA for the CDR3 is TGCGCCAGCAGCTATGGGAGAAAGGGTGGGAATTCACCCCTCCACTTT.

This clonotype was picked up a small number of times. This chain links TRBV20-1 with TRBJ1-1, with D hard to call. V dropped 4 bases and J dropped 1 base, with 4 bases sitting between them. The CDR3 extends over 11 amino acids. Germline V gene sequence: CDR1 DFQATT, CDR2 SNEGSKA (reference sequence). The CDR3 spells CSAMKNTEAFF. For the CDR3, the DNA is TGCAGTGCTATGAAGAACACTGAAGCTTTCTTT.

The chain recombines TRBV30 with TRBJ2-7; TRBD1 aligns across 9 bases. This CDR3 is built from 14 residues. Per the germline V gene, CDR1 is GTSNPN and CDR2 is SVGIG (reference sequence). Trimming removed 6 bases from V and 3 bases from J; junction bases left unmatched: 9. The CDR3: CACTTGGDVYEQYF. For the CDR3, the DNA is TGTGCCTGTACGACAGGGGGTGACGTCTACGAGCAGTACTTC.

The V call is TRBV6-2 or TRBV6-3, the J call TRBJ2-5; TRBD2 might be the D (5 bases). The V end lost 10 bases, the J end lost 2 bases, and 14 bases lay between the germline ends. The CDR3 is made up of 13 amino acids. Germline CDR1 is MNHEY and CDR2 is SVGEGT. The CDR3 region is CATEGSIQETQYF. CDR3 coding DNA: TGTGCCACCGAGGGCTCTATTCAAGAGACCCAGTACTTC.

This clonotype was observed a handful of times. CDR3 bases: TGTGCCAGCAGTGAATCGGGCCTAGCCCTAGCCAAAAACATTCAGTACTTC. Protein sequence: CASSESGLALAKNIQYF. The chain combines TRBV2 with TRBJ2-4, with a weak D call TRBD2 (5 bases). The V gene's germline CDR1 is SNHLY and CDR2 FYNNEI. This CDR3 has 17 residues. V lost 2 bases, J lost 0 bases, and 14 bases lay in between. Complete variable domain (other parts from reference TRBV2 and TRBJ2-4): EPEVTQTPSHQVTQMGQEVILRCVPISNHLYFYWYRQILGQKVEFLVSFYNNEISEKSEIFDDQFSVERPDGSNFTLKIRSTKLEDSAMYFCASSESGLALAKNIQYFGAGTRLSVL.

The gene calls are TRBV29-1 and TRBJ2-3; 7 nucleotides line up with TRBD2. Germline loops: CDR1 SQVTM, CDR2 ANQGSEA. V shed 6 bases and J 5 bases; nucleotides not matched to a gene: 8. CDR3 length equals 13 residues. This CDR3 reads CSVNGRRGDTQYF. In DNA, the CDR3 is TGCAGCGTCAACGGGAGGCGTGGAGATACGCAGTATTTT.

The chain has TRBV20-1 and TRBJ2-1, with D perhaps TRBD2 (5 bases). The V and J ends lost 5 bases and 10 bases respectively, with 18 bases between them. Germline CDR1 is DFQATT and CDR2 is SNEGSKA (reference sequence). The CDR3 loop spans 13 amino acids. CDR3 DNA sequence: TGCAGTGCTGGCACGACTATAGCGAGAGAGCAGTTCTTC. Translation gives CSAGTTIAREQFF.

This clonotype was seen a handful of times. The rearrangement links TRBV12-3 or TRBV12-4 to TRBJ2-3; 8 nucleotides line up with TRBD1. There are 14 residues in the CDR3. Unmatched junction bases numbered 2, after V lost 1 base and J lost 5 bases. The CDR3 DNA sequence: TGTGCCAGCAGTTTAGACAGGGGGGTAGATACGCAGTATTTT. Its translation: CASSLDRGVDTQYF.

This clonotype was detected only a few times. This chain uses TRBV20-1 with TRBJ2-7, with 9 bases fitting TRBD2. Germline CDR1 reads DFQATT; CDR2 reads SNEGSKA (reference sequence). With V trimmed by 0 bases and J by 4 bases, 10 bases remained unmatched. This CDR3 comprises 16 residues. CDR3 DNA: TGCAGTGCTAGAGACCGTGCGGGAGGGGAGATGTACGAGCAGTACTTC. Translating it yields CSARDRAGGEMYEQYF.

The V gene is TRBV7-8, the J gene TRBJ1-4; 10 nucleotides match TRBD1. V shed 4 bases and J 7 bases; nucleotides not matched to a gene: 15. The CDR3 spans 18 residues. Germline V gene data show CDR1 as SGHVS and CDR2 as FQNEAQ. CDR3 loop: CASSSSPWDRDRGEKLFF. CDR3 coding DNA: TGTGCCAGCAGCTCCTCCCCATGGGACCGGGACAGGGGTGAAAAACTGTTTTTT. Complete variable domain (other parts from reference TRBV7-8 and TRBJ1-4): GAGVSQSPRYKVAKRGQDVALRCDPISGHVSLFWYQQALGQGPEFLTYFQNEAQLDKSGLPSDRFFAERPEGSVSTLKIQRTQQEDSAVYLCASSSSPWDRDRGEKLFFGSGTQLSVL.

The chain combines TRBV5-1 with TRBJ2-1; 13 bases map to TRBD2. With 3 bases clipped from V and 7 bases from J, the junction kept 4 bases outside the gene matches. CDR1 is SGHRS, CDR2 YFSETQ, per germline. CDR3 length: 15 amino acids. CDR3 coding DNA: TGCGCCAGCAGCTCCCGGACTAGCGGGGGAAATGAGCAGTTCTTC. Its protein product is CASSSRTSGGNEQFF. Drawing the rest from reference TRBV5-1 and TRBJ2-1, the complete variable domain is KAGVTQTPRYLIKTRGQQVTLSCSPISGHRSVSWYQQTPGQGLQFLFEYFSETQRNKGNFPGRFSGRQFSNSRSEMNVSTLELGDSALYLCASSSRTSGGNEQFFGPGTRLTVL.

The chain carries TRBV30 and TRBJ1-2, with D possibly being TRBD1 (5 bases). The V end was cut by 1 base, the J end by 8 bases, with 14 bases between. This CDR3 comprises 13 residues. From germline, CDR1 is GTSNPN and CDR2 SVGIG (reference sequence). This CDR3 is CAWSGAQAAGYTF. DNA for the CDR3: TGTGCCTGGAGTGGGGCACAGGCAGCGGGCTACACCTTC.

The chain recombines TRBV2 with TRBJ2-2; 10 bases are shared with TRBD2. Unmatched junction bases numbered 19, after V lost 8 bases and J lost 4 bases. Per germline, CDR1 SNHLY and CDR2 FYNNEI. The CDR3 consists of 19 residues. This CDR3 reads CASEGRGAGGFRGTGELFF. For the CDR3, the DNA is TGTGCCAGCGAGGGTCGAGGAGCGGGAGGGTTCCGGGGCACCGGGGAGCTGTTTTTT.

In its sample, this clonotype was seen a few times. This chain links TRBV4-1 with TRBJ1-1, with D perhaps matching TRBD1 (5 bases). CDR1 and CDR2 (germline): MGHRA, YSYEKL. Deletions cut 0 bases from V and 6 bases from J, with 8 bases between. There are 13 residues in the CDR3. The CDR3 region is CASSQDGAPEAFF. The DNA for the CDR3 is TGCGCCAGCAGCCAAGATGGGGCTCCTGAAGCTTTCTTT.

This clonotype showed up just once. The genes are TRBV20-1 and TRBJ1-5; no clear D gene. This CDR3 is 14 amino acids long. V shed 5 bases and J shed 3 bases, with 14 bases lying between them. Germline assignment: CDR1 DFQATT and CDR2 SNEGSKA (reference sequence). In DNA form, the CDR3 reads TGCAGTGCTCTAACGGGCCAGTACAATCAGCCCCAGCATTTT. It translates to CSALTGQYNQPQHF.

A word on this clonotype: A junction end diverges from the germline sequence, so it may reflect a read error. V usage is TRBV29-1 and J usage is TRBJ1-2; 9 nucleotides agree with TRBD1. The CDR3 has 12 residues. The germline V gene has CDR1 SQVTM and CDR2 ANQGSEA. The CDR3 DNA sequence: TGCAGCGTGGAAGGGACAGGGAAGGGCTACACCTTC. It codes for CSVEGTGKGYTF.

This clonotype showed up just a few times. The V gene is TRBV20-1, the J gene TRBJ1-5, with 8 bases that match TRBD1. The CDR3 contains 15 residues. V lost 1 base and J lost 6; bases outside the gene matches: 8. Germline CDR1 DFQATT, CDR2 SNEGSKA (reference sequence). The CDR3 here is CSARVPQGEAQPQHF. DNA for the CDR3: TGCAGTGCTAGAGTTCCACAGGGGGAGGCTCAGCCCCAGCATTTT.

This clonotype came up a few times. The V and J genes are TRBV3-1 and TRBJ2-2; D gene unclear. The CDR3 covers 14 residues. V was pared by 3 bases and J by 2 bases, with 7 bases between. The germline V gene has CDR1 LGHDT and CDR2 YNNKEL (reference sequence). CDR3 loop: CASSHSRNTGELFF. The CDR3 coding sequence is TGTGCCAGCAGCCATTCCAGAAACACCGGGGAGCTGTTTTTT.

This chain links TRBV20-1 with TRBJ1-2, with D maybe TRBD1 (5 bases). The CDR3 consists of 15 residues. Germline V lookup: CDR1 DFQATT, CDR2 SNEGSKA (reference sequence). V lost 3 bases to trimming and J lost 1 base, with 15 bases between them. CDR3 loop: CSASMAGNLNYGYTF. The CDR3 coding sequence is TGCAGTGCTAGTATGGCAGGGAACCTTAACTATGGCTACACCTTC.

This sequence joins TRBV6-2 or TRBV6-3 and TRBJ1-2; possible D gene TRBD1, 5 bases. This CDR3 is 12 amino acids long. Trimming shortened V by 8 bases and J by 5 bases, and 12 bases separated the two germline ends. In germline, CDR1 is MNHEY, CDR2 SVGEGT. The CDR3 sequence: CASGLGGYGYTF. The CDR3 nucleotides read TGTGCCAGCGGCCTTGGGGGGTATGGCTACACCTTC.

V and J are TRBV5-1 and TRBJ2-1; maybe TRBD2 (6 bases). The CDR3 runs to 15 residues. Deletions cut 3 bases from V and 5 bases from J, with 15 bases between. Germline loops: CDR1 SGHRS, CDR2 YFSETQ. CDR3 residues: CASSSGSTVNNEQFF. The CDR3, as DNA: TGCGCCAGCAGCTCCGGGAGTACCGTTAACAATGAGCAGTTCTTC.

This clonotype appeared many times. This sequence joins TRBV5-1 and TRBJ2-5; TRBD2 agrees at 11 bases. The germline CDR1 and CDR2 sequences are SGHRS and YFSETQ. The CDR3 runs 15 residues. V lost 0 bases, J lost 2 bases, and 0 bases stayed unmatched. CDR3 sequence (DNA): TGCGCCAGCAGCTTGGGACTAGCGGGACAAGAGACCCAGTACTTC. Its translation is CASSLGLAGQETQYF.

This clonotype was observed at least ten times. The chain couples TRBV2 to TRBJ1-1, with unresolved D. The V and J ends lost 2 bases and 2 bases respectively, with 6 bases between them. The CDR3 extends over 13 amino acids. Germline V gene data show CDR1 as SNHLY and CDR2 as FYNNEI. The CDR3 spells CASSETVNTEAFF. In DNA, the CDR3 is TGTGCCAGCAGTGAAACGGTCAACACTGAAGCTTTCTTT.

The chain couples TRBV27 to TRBJ2-2, with 10 bases fitting TRBD2. The CDR3 is 17 amino acids. The ends lost 2 bases at V and 0 bases at J; junction bases unmatched: 3. Germline-derived CDR1 and CDR2 are MNHEY and SMNVEV (reference sequence). CDR3: CASSLRGLATNTGELFF. CDR3 nucleotides: TGTGCCAGCAGTTTACGGGGACTAGCGACGAACACCGGGGAGCTGTTTTTT.

V usage is TRBV7-9 and J usage is TRBJ1-2, with 9 bases fitting TRBD1. Trimming took 2 bases from V and 3 from J; bases not matched to a gene: 7. CDR1 is SEHNR, CDR2 FQNEAQ, per germline (reference sequence). The CDR3 length is 16 residues. CDR3 sequence reads: CASSLTGGPSDYGYTF. As DNA, the CDR3 is TGTGCCAGCAGCTTAACAGGGGGCCCCTCCGACTATGGCTACACCTTC. Drawing the rest from reference TRBV7-9 and TRBJ1-2, the complete variable domain is DTGVSQNPRHKITKRGQNVTFRCDPISEHNRLYWYRQTLGQGPEFLTYFQNEAQLEKSRLLSDRFSAERPKGSFSTLEIQRTEQGDSAMYLCASSLTGGPSDYGYTFGSGTRLTVV.

This clonotype was observed a handful of times. The chain uses TRBV25-1 and TRBJ1-1; D gene ambiguous. The V gene lost 1 base and the J gene lost 11 bases, with 14 bases spanning the gap. CDR1 is MGHDK and CDR2 is SYGVNS in the germline V gene. There are 13 residues in the CDR3. CDR3 bases: TGTGCCAGCAGTGAATTAGGGTCTCGGAGGGCTTTCTTT. Protein product: CASSELGSRRAFF.

J is TRBJ1-4 and V is TRBV9; D is possibly TRBD1 (5 bases). Germline lookup yields CDR1 SGDLS and CDR2 YYNGEE. There are 16 residues in the CDR3. Trimming removed 0 bases at V and 6 bases at J, with 15 bases between. The CDR3 coding sequence is TGTGCCAGCAGCGTAGCTCCCTCGGGGCGCGATGAAAAACTGTTTTTT. Translating gives CASSVAPSGRDEKLFF.

The gene calls are TRBV20-1 and TRBJ2-2, with D possibly TRBD2 on 5 matching bases. V was cut by 3 bases and J by 4 bases, with 9 bases left in between. Germline CDR1 DFQATT, CDR2 SNEGSKA (reference sequence). CDR3 size: 13 residues. The CDR3 DNA reads TGCAGTGCTAGGGATGCGGGCACCGGGGAGCTGTTTTTT. Protein: CSARDAGTGELFF.

V is TRBV5-6 and J is TRBJ2-3, with D tentatively TRBD2 (6 bases). Germline loops: CDR1 SGHDT, CDR2 YYEEEE. The CDR3 contains 16 residues. V lost 1 base and J lost 0, with 12 bases in between. The CDR3 is CASSLYGSGSTDTQYF. The DNA for the CDR3 is TGTGCCAGCAGCTTGTACGGTAGCGGAAGCACAGATACGCAGTATTTT.